This is a list of T cell receptor beta chains from one sample in a study of persistence of HIV-infected CD4 T cells. The antigens of these receptors remain unknown. Sequencing was performed with immunoSEQ multiplex PCR; in TCRdb, only in-frame clones are kept and a portion is missing. Of 25,000 to 35,000 clones listed, 70% were seen once; the top ten hold approximately 1.5%. Source: CD4+ T cells sorted from PBMCs after approximately 19-hour stimulation, taken from a patient who received antiretroviral therapy. The receptors come from an adult man with HIV who was CMV-seropositive. Both conserved end residues are part of each CDR3. A D gene is named only where the DNA matches it firmly. Size tells how often a clone was seen (once, few, many) or the class of an expanded clone, and some rows leave it out.

- | TRBD1 | TRBJ1-1 | TRBV10-3 | TGTGCCATCAGTGAGGACAGGGGGCGAATCACTGAAGCTTTCTTT | CAISEDRGRITEAFF
- | - | TRBJ2-7 | TRBV6-5 | TGTGCCAGCAAGAGAGAGGAGATGACCTACGAGCAGTACTTC | CASKREEMTYEQYF
- | - | TRBJ1-5 | TRBV6-5 | TGTGCCAGCAGGACCCCTACAGGGAGGGAACAGCCCCAGCATTTT | CASRTPTGREQPQHF
- | - | TRBJ2-7 | TRBV27 | TGTGCCAGCAGTTTAAGGGGCGACTCCTACGAGCAGTACTTC | CASSLRGDSYEQYF
- | - | TRBJ2-3 | TRBV9 | TGTGCCAGCAGCGGCCACCAGGCAGATACGCAGTATTTT | CASSGHQADTQYF
- | - | TRBJ1-4 | TRBV4-2 | TGTGCCAGCAGCCCGCAGGGATATAATGAAAAACTGTTTTTT | CASSPQGYNEKLFF
once | - | TRBJ1-3 | TRBV28 | TGTGCCAGCAGTTTAACAGAACCTCTTGGGAACACCATATATTTT | CASSLTEPLGNTIYF
- | - | TRBJ1-1 | TRBV4-2 | TGTGCCAGCAGCCAAGATGGGGCAGCGATGAACACTGAAGCTTTCTTT | CASSQDGAAMNTEAFF
medium-sized | TRBD1 | TRBJ1-4 | TRBV19 | TGTGCCAGTAGTTCGCCGGGACAGACCCTTAATGAAAAACTGTTTTTT | CASSSPGQTLNEKLFF
- | - | TRBJ2-1 | TRBV9 | TGTGCCAGCAGCCGAACCCCCCAGGGGGGCTCCTACAATGAGCAGTTCTTC | CASSRTPQGGSYNEQFF
- | TRBD1 | TRBJ1-4 | TRBV27 | TGTGCCAGCAGTTTATCGTCAGGGGGTGGTGAAAAACTGTTTTTT | CASSLSSGGGEKLFF
- | - | TRBJ1-1 | TRBV16 | TGTGCCAGCAGCCTCAGTACAGCGAACACTGAAGCTTTCTTT | CASSLSTANTEAFF
- | - | TRBJ2-2 | TRBV27 | TGTGCCAGCAGTTTTATGACAGCGAACACCGGGGAGCTGTTTTTT | CASSFMTANTGELFF
- | - | TRBJ2-1 | TRBV9 | TGTGCCAGCAGCGTGAATAATCTAAAGGGAAATGAGCAGTTCTTC | CASSVNNLKGNEQFF
- | TRBD1 | TRBJ1-3 | TRBV2 | TGTGCCAGCAGCACAGGGGTTGGAAACACCATATATTTT | CASSTGVGNTIYF
- | - | TRBJ1-1 | TRBV28 | TGTGCCAGCAGCCCCCCGGCGGGGCCGAGCGTTAGCACTGAAGCTTTCTTT | CASSPPAGPSVSTEAFF
- | TRBD1 | TRBJ2-7 | TRBV6-2/TRBV6-3 | TGTGCCAGCAGTTACTCAGACAGGGCCTATTACGAGCAGTACTTC | CASSYSDRAYYEQYF
few | - | TRBJ1-2 | TRBV6-6 | TGTGCCAGCAGTTACGAGGTCGGCTATGGCTACACCTTC | CASSYEVGYGYTF
- | - | TRBJ2-7 | TRBV7-9 | TGTGCCAGCAGCTTAGATGCCACGGGCTACGAGCAGTACTTC | CASSLDATGYEQYF
- | TRBD1 | TRBJ1-1 | TRBV5-1 | TGCGCCAGCAGCCCGGGACAGGGCTACACTGAAGCTTTCTTT | CASSPGQGYTEAFF
few | - | TRBJ1-5 | TRBV19 | TGTGCCAGTATGGCAGGGACACTTAATCAGCCCCAGCATTTT | CASMAGTLNQPQHF
medium-sized | - | TRBJ2-3 | TRBV6-5 | TGTGCCAGCAGGCTGGAGGAGAAGTATTTT | CASRLEEKYF